What follows describes a single TCR beta chain. The antigen remains unidentified. Treatment given: 15 Gy SBRT to primary tumor, nephrectomy 4 weeks later. This renal cell carcinoma was of the clear cell type. The CDR3 sequence is 15 residues long. Germline V gene sequence: CDR1 SGHVS, CDR2 FQNEAQ. V shed 4 bases, J shed 4 bases, and the junction held 8 bases outside the gene matches. This table comes from immunoSEQ multiplex PCR, and its TCRdb copy is limited to in-frame clones, with some not included. The sample has 10,000 to 15,000 clones; 33% are singletons. These data originate in a study of radiation and T cells in renal cell carcinoma. Study outcomes and limitations: Compared with controls, irradiated tumors showed greater TCR clonality.

The source is a man aged 60 to 69 with renal cell carcinoma. V gene TRBV7-8 combines with J gene TRBJ1-1, with 8 bases fitting TRBD1. This sample comprised tumor tissue, obtained from a patient whose treatment included radiotherapy and nephrectomy. In DNA, the CDR3 is TGTGCCAGCAGCTCCGCGGACAGGGCGAGCACTGAAGCTTTCTTT. Translated, it gives CASSSADRASTEAFF.